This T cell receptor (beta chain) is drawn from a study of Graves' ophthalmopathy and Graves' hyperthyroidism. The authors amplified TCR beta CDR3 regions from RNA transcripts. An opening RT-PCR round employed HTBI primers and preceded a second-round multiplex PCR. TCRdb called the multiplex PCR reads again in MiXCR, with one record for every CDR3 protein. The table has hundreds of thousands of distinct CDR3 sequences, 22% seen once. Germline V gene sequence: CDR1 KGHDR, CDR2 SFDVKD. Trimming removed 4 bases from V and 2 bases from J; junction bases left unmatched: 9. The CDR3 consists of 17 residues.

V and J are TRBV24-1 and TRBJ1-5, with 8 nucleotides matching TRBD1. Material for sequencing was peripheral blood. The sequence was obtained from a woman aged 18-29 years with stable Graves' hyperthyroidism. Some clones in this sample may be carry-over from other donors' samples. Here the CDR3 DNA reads TGTGCCACCAGTGACGGCCGACGGGGACAGGGCAATCAGCCCCAGCATTTT. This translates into CATSDGRRGQGNQPQHF.